This T cell receptor (beta chain) emerged from a study of blood T cell repertoires in COVID-19 (dated by TCRdb to 2018 to 2020). In the study overall: Collaborator samples came from the United States, Italy and Spain and covered acute and convalescent phases of COVID-19. The prospective study material was composed of cDNA or gDNA derived from T cells, B-cell-depleted T cells, or PBMCs. The dataset comprised deeply sampled blood TCRbeta repertoires from subjects exposed to, actively infected with, or recovered from COVID-19. A freely available public database, intended as a resource for researchers studying the immune response to SARS-CoV-2, is where the repertoires were released. Samples came from the ongoing ImmuneRACE study (first 160 participants) plus 1,254 subjects from 6 global collaborators. A de-identified subject ID, COVID-19 status, age in years and sex were almost always included in the sample metadata. Where available, HLA class I and class II types were taken from metadata supplied by the sample provider and were not determined by assay-based typing.

TCRbeta CDR3 regions were amplified from genomic DNA by means of the immunoSEQ Assay, a bias-controlled multiplex PCR. The original methods were these. The number of nucleated cells in each sample was estimated by amplification of reference gene primers within the assay. To quantify the absolute abundance of each unique TCRbeta CDR3 rearrangement, sequence reads were collapsed and filtered. For each sample, productive Simpson clonality was calculated by taking the square root of Simpson's diversity index across productive rearrangements. TCRdb took this table from immuneACCESS and kept in-frame rearrangements with V and J called. Such tables lack part of the clones; where checked against another copy, unresolved V genes explain under half of the gap, and the rest is unexplained. V, J and clone size were drawn from that table, and D and trimming were deduced from the DNA. The sample includes 270,000 or so clones, with more than 65% observed a single time. Jointly, the top ten make up under 3.5% of the sample.

The study at large found these results: The amount of clinical and demographic metadata varied by source and participant and was provided uncurated.

As regards this clone: The specificity of this receptor is unknown. Base-call qualities are not available, and no considerably larger clone is one nucleotide away.

Each collaborating institution followed its own protocols to collect whole blood in K2EDTA tubes. Collaborator samples were shipped for TCRbeta analysis as frozen whole blood, isolated PBMCs, or DNA extracted from either sample type. This sequence was found in a young woman with acute or convalescent COVID-19. The sample taken for sequencing was peripheral blood.

The DNA is TGTGCCACCAGCAGAGAATCAGGGTCCGCCTATGGCTACACCTTC. This codes for CATSRESGSAYGYTF. The rearrangement combines TRBV15 with TRBJ1-2; the D region possibly corresponds to TRBD1 (5 bases align). Including cysteine and phenylalanine, the CDR3 has 15 amino acids. The DNA shown is the 45-base CDR3, in frame from base 1. Per the germline V gene (reference sequence), LNHNV is the CDR1 and YYDKDF is the CDR2. V and J lose 0 bases and 4 bases, and a span of 12 bases separates them.